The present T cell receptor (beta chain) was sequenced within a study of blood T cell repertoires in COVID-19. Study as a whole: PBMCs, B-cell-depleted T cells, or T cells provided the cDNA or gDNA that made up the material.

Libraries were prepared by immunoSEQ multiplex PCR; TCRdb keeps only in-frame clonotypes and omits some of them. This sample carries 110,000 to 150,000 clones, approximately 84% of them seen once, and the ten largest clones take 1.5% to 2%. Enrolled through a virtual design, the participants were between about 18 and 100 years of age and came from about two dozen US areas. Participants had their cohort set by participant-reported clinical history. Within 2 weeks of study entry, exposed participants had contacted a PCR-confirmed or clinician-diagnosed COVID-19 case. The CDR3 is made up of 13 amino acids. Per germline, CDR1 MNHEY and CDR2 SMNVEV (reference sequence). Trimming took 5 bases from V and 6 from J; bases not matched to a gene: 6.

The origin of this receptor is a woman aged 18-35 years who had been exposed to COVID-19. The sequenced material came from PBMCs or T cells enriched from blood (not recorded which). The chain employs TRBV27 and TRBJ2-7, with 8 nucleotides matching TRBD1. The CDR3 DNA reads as TGTGCCAGCAGTCGCAGGGGGCCTTCCGAGCAGTACTTC. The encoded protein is CASSRRGPSEQYF.